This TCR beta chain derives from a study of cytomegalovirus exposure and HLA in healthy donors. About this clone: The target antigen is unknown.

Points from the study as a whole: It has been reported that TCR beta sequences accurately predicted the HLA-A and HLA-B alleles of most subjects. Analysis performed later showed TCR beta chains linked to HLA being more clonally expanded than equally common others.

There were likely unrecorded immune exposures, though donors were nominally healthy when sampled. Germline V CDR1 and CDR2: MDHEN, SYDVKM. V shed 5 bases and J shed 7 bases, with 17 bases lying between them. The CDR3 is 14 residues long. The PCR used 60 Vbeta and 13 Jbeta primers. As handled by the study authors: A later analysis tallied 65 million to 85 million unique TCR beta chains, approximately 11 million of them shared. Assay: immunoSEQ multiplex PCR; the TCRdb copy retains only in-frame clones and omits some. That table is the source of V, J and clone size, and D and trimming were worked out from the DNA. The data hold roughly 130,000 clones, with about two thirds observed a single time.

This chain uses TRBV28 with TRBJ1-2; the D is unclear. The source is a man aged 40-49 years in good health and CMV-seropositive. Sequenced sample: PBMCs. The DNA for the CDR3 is TGTGCCAGCAGTACTCCGTACCTTCCCCTTGGCTACACCTTC. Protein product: CASSTPYLPLGYTF.